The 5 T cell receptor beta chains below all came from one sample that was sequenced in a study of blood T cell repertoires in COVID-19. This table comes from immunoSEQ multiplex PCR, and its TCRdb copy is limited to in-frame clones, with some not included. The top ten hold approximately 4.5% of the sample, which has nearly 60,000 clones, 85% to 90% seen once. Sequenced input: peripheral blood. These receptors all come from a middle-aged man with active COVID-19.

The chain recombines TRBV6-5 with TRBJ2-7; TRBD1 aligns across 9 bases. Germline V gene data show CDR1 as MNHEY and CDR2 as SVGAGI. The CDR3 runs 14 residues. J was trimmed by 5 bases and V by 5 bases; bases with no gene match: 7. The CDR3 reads CASSLGTGFHEQYF. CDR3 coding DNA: TGTGCCAGCAGTCTTGGGACAGGGTTCCACGAGCAGTACTTC.

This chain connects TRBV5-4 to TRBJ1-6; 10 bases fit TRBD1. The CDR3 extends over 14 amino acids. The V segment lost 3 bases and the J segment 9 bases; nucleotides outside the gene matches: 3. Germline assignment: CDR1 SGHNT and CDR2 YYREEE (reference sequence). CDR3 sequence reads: CASSSRQGASPLHF. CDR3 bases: TGTGCCAGCAGCTCCCGACAGGGGGCTTCACCCCTCCACTTT.

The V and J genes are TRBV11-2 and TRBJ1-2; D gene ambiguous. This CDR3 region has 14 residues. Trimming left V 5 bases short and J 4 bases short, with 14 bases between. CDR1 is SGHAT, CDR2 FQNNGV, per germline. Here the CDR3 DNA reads TGTGCCAGCAGCAGGATGGGCCAACCCTATGGCTACACCTTC. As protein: CASSRMGQPYGYTF. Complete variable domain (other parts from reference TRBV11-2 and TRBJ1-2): EAGVAQSPRYKIIEKRQSVAFWCNPISGHATLYWYQQILGQGPKLLIQFQNNGVVDDSQLPKDRFSAERLKGVDSTLKIQPAKLEDSAVYLCASSRMGQPYGYTFGSGTRLTVV.

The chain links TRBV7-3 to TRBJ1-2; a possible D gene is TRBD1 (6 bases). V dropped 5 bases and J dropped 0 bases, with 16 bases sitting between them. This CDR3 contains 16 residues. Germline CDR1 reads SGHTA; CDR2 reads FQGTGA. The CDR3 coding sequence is TGTGCCAGCAGCCCAGGCGGAACAGGGTCTAACTATGGCTACACCTTC. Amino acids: CASSPGGTGSNYGYTF.

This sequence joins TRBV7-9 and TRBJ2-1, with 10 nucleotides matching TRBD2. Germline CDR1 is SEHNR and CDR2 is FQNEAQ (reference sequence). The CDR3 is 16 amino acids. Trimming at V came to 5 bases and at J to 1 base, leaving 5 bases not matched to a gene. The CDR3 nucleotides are TGTGCCAGCAGCCCTTGGACTAGCGGATCCTACAATGAGCAGTTCTTC. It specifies CASSPWTSGSYNEQFF.